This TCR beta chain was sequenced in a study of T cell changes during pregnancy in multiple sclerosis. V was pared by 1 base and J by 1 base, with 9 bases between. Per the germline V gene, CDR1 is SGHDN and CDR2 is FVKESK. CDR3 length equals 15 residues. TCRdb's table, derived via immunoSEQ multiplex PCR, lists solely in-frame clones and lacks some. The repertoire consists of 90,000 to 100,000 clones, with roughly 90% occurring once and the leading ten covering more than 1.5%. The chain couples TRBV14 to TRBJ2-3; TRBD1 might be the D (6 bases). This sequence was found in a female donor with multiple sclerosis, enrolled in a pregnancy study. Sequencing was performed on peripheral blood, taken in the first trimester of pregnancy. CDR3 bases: TGTGCCAGCAGCCAAGTTCCAGGGGGCACAGATACGCAGTATTTT. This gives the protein CASSQVPGGTDTQYF.